Below, 10 T cell receptor beta chains from the same sample are listed, as sequenced in a study of OX40 agonist ivuxolimab in advanced cancers. TCRdb's copy holds only in-frame clones and misses some; the assay was immunoSEQ multiplex PCR. The table has some 100,000 clones, 85% to 95% seen once. Here the sequenced sample was CD4+ or CD8+ T cells sorted from blood, taken in a trial of the OX40 agonist ivuxolimab. These receptors all come from an adult with an advanced solid tumor such as melanoma, head and neck, liver or kidney cancer.

In this sample, this clone turned up once. V usage is TRBV2 and J usage is TRBJ1-1; D is uncertain. Germline V gives CDR1 SNHLY, CDR2 FYNNEI. This CDR3 region has 12 residues. V was pared by 8 bases and J by 5 bases, with 12 bases between. The DNA of the CDR3 is TGTGCCAGCCTAGAAGTTAGGACTGAAGCTTTCTTT. Residues: CASLEVRTEAFF.

CDR3 sequence reads: CASSTLPGTGDEQYF. The CDR3 region has the DNA TGTGCCAGTAGTACCCTACCCGGGACAGGGGACGAGCAGTACTTC. The chain links TRBV19 to TRBJ2-7, with 10 bases lining up with TRBD1. The V gene's germline CDR1 is LNHDA and CDR2 SQIVND (reference sequence). This CDR3 spans 15 amino acids. The V and J ends lost 4 bases and 5 bases, in that order; junction bases with no gene match: 8.

The rearrangement links TRBV7-7 to TRBJ2-3; a possible D gene is TRBD1 (5 bases). The germline gives CDR1 SSHAT, CDR2 FNYEAQ (reference sequence). The CDR3 extends over 16 amino acids. V lost 5 bases and J lost 0, with 15 bases in between. For the CDR3, the DNA is TGTGCCAGCAGCCCAGGCCCAGGGCCGAGCACAGATACGCAGTATTTT. Amino acid sequence: CASSPGPGPSTDTQYF.

This rearrangement joins TRBV27 to TRBJ1-1; D perhaps matches TRBD1 (6 bases). The germline CDR1 and CDR2 sequences are MNHEY and SMNVEV (reference sequence). Trimming removed 8 bases at V and 1 base at J, with 11 bases between. The CDR3 runs 13 residues. The CDR3 is CASGSTGNTEAFF. The CDR3 DNA follows: TGTGCCAGCGGATCGACAGGGAACACTGAAGCTTTCTTT.

In this sample, this clone turned up once. The chain uses TRBV11-2 and TRBJ2-1, with D possibly TRBD2 on 6 matching bases. Germline assignment: CDR1 SGHAT and CDR2 FQNNGV. Trimming cost V 4 bases and J 2 bases, with 15 bases left between them. The CDR3 consists of 16 residues. This CDR3 reads CASSSPGTETYNEQFF. In DNA form, the CDR3 reads TGTGCCAGCAGCTCACCCGGGACTGAGACCTACAATGAGCAGTTCTTC.

V is TRBV29-1 and J is TRBJ2-7, with D unclear. The V end was cut by 2 bases, the J end by 2 bases, with 4 bases between. Germline values: CDR1 SQVTM, CDR2 ANQGSEA. The CDR3 length is 11 residues. CDR3 amino acids: CSVEFTYEQYF. As DNA, the CDR3 is TGCAGCGTTGAATTTACCTACGAGCAGTACTTC.

V gene TRBV5-4 combines with J gene TRBJ1-2; D gene ambiguous. Between the trimmed V and J ends, which lost 3 bases and 4 bases, there was a span of 16 bases. The V gene's germline CDR1 is SGHNT and CDR2 YYREEE (reference sequence). The CDR3 contains 15 residues. CDR3 sequence: CASSSWGGRGYGYTF. In DNA form, the CDR3 reads TGTGCCAGCAGCTCCTGGGGAGGGAGAGGCTATGGCTACACCTTC.

The CDR3, as DNA: TGTGCCAGTAGTACAGGGAACAATCAGCCCCAGCATTTT. Translated: CASSTGNNQPQHF. The V and J genes are TRBV19 and TRBJ1-5, with D perhaps matching TRBD1 (5 bases). This CDR3 comprises 13 residues. Trimming shortened V by 4 bases and J by 3 bases, and 7 bases separated the two germline ends. Germline loops: CDR1 LNHDA, CDR2 SQIVND (reference sequence).

The chain employs TRBV4-1 and TRBJ2-1; no firm D call. Germline V gene data show CDR1 as MGHRA and CDR2 as YSYEKL. Trimming took 0 bases from V and 15 from J, leaving 18 bases between them. The CDR3 sequence is 14 residues long. CDR3 nucleotides: TGCGCCAGCAGCCAAGATCTCCCGGAACCCCGTGGGTTCTTC. It codes for CASSQDLPEPRGFF.

The V call is TRBV10-2, the J call TRBJ2-1, with 10 positions matching TRBD2. The CDR3 consists of 15 residues. The ends lost 4 bases at V and 5 bases at J; junction bases unmatched: 5. CDR1 WSHSY and CDR2 SAAADI come from the germline V gene. The CDR3 DNA sequence: TGCGCCAGCAGTGTCTGGCTAGCGGGGGACAATGAGCAGTTCTTC. It is translated as CASSVWLAGDNEQFF.